This entry is about one TCR beta chain. Its matching antigen is unknown. During the collection period, no donor immune events like infections were recorded. This record belongs to a study of identifying expanded T cells in peripheral blood. Study-level findings and limits: Clone count variance between roughly 2-week samples rose with total template count.

The CDR3 is made up of 14 amino acids. Trimming pared 2 bases from V and 3 bases from J, leaving 9 bases between. CDR1 SGHTA and CDR2 FQGNSA come from the germline V gene. This table comes from immunoSEQ multiplex PCR, and its TCRdb copy is limited to in-frame clones, with some not included. Of approximately 58,000 clones listed, roughly nine tenths were seen once; the top ten hold about 3.8%. This sequence joins TRBV7-2 and TRBJ2-3, with D perhaps TRBD1 or TRBD2 (6 bases each). The clonotype was recovered from a person aged 18 to 70 in good health. The sequenced sample consisted of blood. CDR3 DNA: TGTGCCAGCAGCTTACGGGGGCGGACAGATACGCAGTATTTT. Translation: CASSLRGRTDTQYF.